A selection of T cell receptor beta chains follows, all from one sample in a study of cytomegalovirus exposure and HLA in healthy donors. Clones were read by immunoSEQ multiplex PCR, and TCRdb kept only the in-frame ones, dropping some. In the table there are some 150,000 clones, 81% of which are singletons. Sequenced: PBMCs. The receptors here all came from a woman in her forties or fifties in good health and CMV-seronegative. Each CDR3 is given with its conserved first and last residue. The order of the fields is clone size, V gene, J gene, D gene, CDR3 protein, CDR3 DNA. A D gene is named only where the DNA matches it firmly. Size is stated for part of the rows, as once, few or many counts, or as a class when the clone is expanded.

size: -; V: TRBV7-2; J: TRBJ2-7; D: TRBD2; CDR3: CASSLTSGYAYEQYF; DNA: TGTGCCAGCAGCCTGACTAGCGGCTACGCCTACGAGCAGTACTTC
size: -; V: TRBV2; J: TRBJ1-6; D: -; CDR3: CASSPRAGGSPLHF; DNA: TGTGCCAGCAGTCCCCGGGCGGGGGGTTCACCCCTCCACTTT
size: -; V: TRBV28; J: TRBJ1-5; D: -; CDR3: CASSLWKSTGRNQPQHF; DNA: TGTGCCAGCAGTTTATGGAAATCAACAGGGCGTAATCAGCCCCAGCATTTT
size: once; V: TRBV5-4; J: TRBJ2-5; D: TRBD1; CDR3: CASSLGWGQGEGGETQYF; DNA: TGTGCCAGCAGCTTGGGGTGGGGACAGGGGGAGGGTGGGGAGACCCAGTACTTC
size: -; V: TRBV28; J: TRBJ1-2; D: -; CDR3: CASSLSPIDRSYGYTF; DNA: TGTGCCAGCAGTTTATCTCCCATTGACAGGAGCTATGGCTACACCTTC
size: -; V: TRBV7-2; J: TRBJ2-7; D: -; CDR3: CASSLGQYYYEQYF; DNA: TGTGCCAGCAGCTTAGGACAGTATTACTACGAGCAGTACTTC
size: -; V: TRBV6-5; J: TRBJ1-2; D: -; CDR3: CASSLEQNYGYTF; DNA: TGTGCCAGCAGTTTAGAACAGAACTATGGCTACACCTTC
size: -; V: TRBV19; J: TRBJ1-5; D: -; CDR3: CASNLQGNQPQHF; DNA: TGTGCCAGTAACTTACAGGGTAACCAGCCCCAGCATTTT
size: -; V: TRBV6-1; J: TRBJ2-2; D: TRBD1; CDR3: CASRRGQGDTGELFF; DNA: TGTGCCAGCAGGAGGGGACAGGGGGACACCGGGGAGCTGTTTTTT
size: -; V: TRBV5-1; J: TRBJ1-2; D: TRBD1; CDR3: CASSPTAGGGGYTF; DNA: TGCGCCAGCAGCCCGACGGCAGGGGGCGGGGGCTACACCTTC
size: -; V: TRBV19; J: TRBJ1-2; D: -; CDR3: CATKQGNYGYTF; DNA: TGTGCCACCAAACAGGGTAACTATGGCTACACCTTC
size: -; V: TRBV15; J: TRBJ2-7; D: -; CDR3: CATSRAIEDYASAEISYEQYF; DNA: TGTGCCACCAGCAGAGCTATTGAGGACTACGCGTCAGCGGAGATATCCTACGAGCAGTACTTC
size: -; V: TRBV20-1; J: TRBJ1-2; D: TRBD1; CDR3: CSAPQGASYTF; DNA: TGCAGTGCTCCACAGGGGGCGAGCTACACCTTC
size: few; V: TRBV7-7; J: TRBJ2-2; D: TRBD1; CDR3: CASSLSTTGAAGELFF; DNA: TGTGCCAGCAGCTTGTCCACGACAGGGGCGGCCGGGGAGCTGTTTTTT
size: -; V: TRBV11-2; J: TRBJ2-7; D: TRBD2; CDR3: CASSLGTSGGHEQYF; DNA: TGTGCCAGCAGCTTAGGGACTAGCGGGGGCCACGAGCAGTACTTC
size: -; V: TRBV19; J: TRBJ1-4; D: -; CDR3: CASSDTIATNEKLFF; DNA: TGTGCCAGTAGTGATACAATTGCAACTAATGAAAAACTGTTTTTT
size: -; V: TRBV29-1; J: TRBJ2-2; D: TRBD1; CDR3: CSVQGQGNTGELFF; DNA: TGCAGCGTTCAGGGACAGGGGAACACCGGGGAGCTGTTTTTT
size: -; V: TRBV19; J: TRBJ1-2; D: -; CDR3: CASSTQTGSYGYTF; DNA: TGTGCCAGTAGTACCCAGACAGGAAGCTATGGCTACACCTTC
size: -; V: TRBV13; J: TRBJ2-1; D: TRBD1; CDR3: CASSPGQGYNEQFF; DNA: TGTGCCAGCAGCCCGGGACAGGGGTACAATGAGCAGTTCTTC
size: -; V: TRBV6-6; J: TRBJ2-7; D: TRBD1; CDR3: CASIKDRGIPYEQYF; DNA: TGTGCCAGCATTAAGGACAGGGGGATCCCCTACGAGCAGTACTTC
size: -; V: TRBV7-7; J: TRBJ2-1; D: TRBD1; CDR3: CASSLGQGAIYEQFF; DNA: TGTGCCAGCAGCCTTGGACAGGGGGCTATCTATGAGCAGTTCTTC
size: -; V: TRBV5-4; J: TRBJ2-7; D: TRBD2; CDR3: CASSSAGVPYEQYF; DNA: TGTGCCAGCAGCTCGGCGGGAGTTCCCTACGAGCAGTACTTC
size: -; V: TRBV7-9; J: TRBJ1-4; D: -; CDR3: CASSWGGGATNEKLFF; DNA: TGTGCCAGCAGCTGGGGAGGGGGTGCAACTAATGAAAAACTGTTTTTT
size: -; V: TRBV7-9; J: TRBJ2-7; D: -; CDR3: CSSSFLPYSYEQYF; DNA: TGTTCCAGCAGCTTTCTCCCGTACTCCTACGAGCAGTACTTC
size: -; V: TRBV18; J: TRBJ2-7; D: TRBD2; CDR3: CASSPTSSGEQYF; DNA: TGTGCCAGCTCTCCGACTAGCTCGGGCGAGCAGTACTTC
size: -; V: TRBV18; J: TRBJ1-1; D: -; CDR3: CASSPLSLGQPNTEAFF; DNA: TGTGCCAGCTCACCACTTTCTCTGGGACAACCGAACACTGAAGCTTTCTTT
size: -; V: TRBV11-2; J: TRBJ2-2; D: TRBD2; CDR3: CASSLDASGSGELFF; DNA: TGTGCCAGCAGCTTAGACGCTAGCGGGAGCGGGGAGCTGTTTTTT
size: -; V: TRBV28; J: TRBJ2-2; D: TRBD1; CDR3: CASRDDRGTGGELFF; DNA: TGTGCCAGCAGAGATGACAGGGGGACTGGCGGGGAGCTGTTTTTT
size: -; V: TRBV28; J: TRBJ2-3; D: TRBD2; CDR3: CASSSGTSGSADTQYF; DNA: TGTGCCAGCAGTTCGGGGACTAGCGGGAGTGCAGATACGCAGTATTTT
size: -; V: TRBV7-6; J: TRBJ1-1; D: -; CDR3: CASSPPGGPEAFF; DNA: TGTGCCAGCAGCCCGCCCGGGGGACCTGAAGCTTTCTTT
size: -; V: TRBV30; J: TRBJ2-1; D: -; CDR3: CAWSDNGREQFF; DNA: TGTGCCTGGAGCGACAATGGAAGAGAGCAGTTCTTC
size: -; V: TRBV7-2; J: TRBJ2-7; D: -; CDR3: CASSRTADYEQYF; DNA: TGTGCCAGCAGCCGGACAGCGGACTACGAGCAGTACTTC
size: few; V: TRBV18; J: TRBJ1-1; D: TRBD1; CDR3: CASSPGVTGRTEAFF; DNA: TGTGCCAGCTCACCAGGGGTGACAGGGAGGACTGAAGCTTTCTTT
size: -; V: TRBV6-1; J: TRBJ1-6; D: TRBD1; CDR3: CASSAGQYNSPLHF; DNA: TGTGCCAGCAGTGCGGGACAGTATAATTCACCCCTCCACTTT
size: -; V: TRBV12-5; J: TRBJ2-7; D: -; CDR3: CASGMGGPRGQYF; DNA: TGTGCTAGTGGCATGGGGGGGCCGAGGGGGCAGTACTTC
size: -; V: TRBV18; J: TRBJ2-6; D: -; CDR3: CASSPKGQSSGANVLTF; DNA: TGTGCCAGCTCACCGAAAGGACAAAGCTCTGGGGCCAACGTCCTGACTTTC
size: -; V: TRBV4-1; J: TRBJ1-1; D: -; CDR3: CASSPTGYQGWTEAFF; DNA: TGCGCCAGCAGCCCAACCGGTTATCAGGGTTGGACTGAAGCTTTCTTT
size: -; V: TRBV12-2; J: TRBJ2-2; D: -; CDR3: CASRAGRGEGPGELFF; DNA: TGTGCAAGTCGTGCGGGAAGAGGGGAAGGGCCCGGGGAGCTGTTTTTT
size: -; V: TRBV7-2; J: TRBJ2-3; D: TRBD2; CDR3: CASSLRPSGITESQYF; DNA: TGTGCCAGCAGCTTAAGGCCTAGCGGGATCACAGAGTCGCAGTATTTT